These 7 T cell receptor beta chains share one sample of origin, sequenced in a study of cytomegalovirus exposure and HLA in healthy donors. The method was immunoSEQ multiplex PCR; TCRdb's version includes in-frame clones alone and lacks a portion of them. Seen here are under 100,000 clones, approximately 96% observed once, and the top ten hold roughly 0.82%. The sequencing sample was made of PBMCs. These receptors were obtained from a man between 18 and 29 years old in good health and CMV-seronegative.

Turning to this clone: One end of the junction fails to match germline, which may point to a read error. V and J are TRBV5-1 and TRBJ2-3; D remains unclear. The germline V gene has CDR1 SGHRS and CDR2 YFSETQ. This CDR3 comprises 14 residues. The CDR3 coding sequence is TGCGCCAGCAGCTTGGCCGTATGGGCAGAGACGCAGTATTTT. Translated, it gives CASSLAVWAETQYF.

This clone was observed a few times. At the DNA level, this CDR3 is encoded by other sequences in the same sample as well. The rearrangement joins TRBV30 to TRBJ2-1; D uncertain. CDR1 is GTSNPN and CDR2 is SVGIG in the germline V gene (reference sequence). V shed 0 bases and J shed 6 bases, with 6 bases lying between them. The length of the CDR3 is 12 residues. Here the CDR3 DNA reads TGTGCCTGGAGTGTACGAGTCAATGAGCAGTTCTTC. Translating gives CAWSVRVNEQFF. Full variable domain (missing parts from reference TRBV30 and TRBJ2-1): SQTIHQWPATLVQPVGSPLSLECTVEGTSNPNLYWYRQAAGRGLQLLFYSVGIGQISSEVPQNLSASRPQDRQFILSSKKLLLSDSGFYLCAWSVRVNEQFFGPGTRLTVL.

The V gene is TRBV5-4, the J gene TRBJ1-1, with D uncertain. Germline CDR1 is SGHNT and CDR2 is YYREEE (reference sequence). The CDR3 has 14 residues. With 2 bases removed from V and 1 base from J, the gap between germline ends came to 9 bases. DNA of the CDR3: TGTGCCAGCAGCTTTGAGGGTACGAACACTGAAGCTTTCTTT. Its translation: CASSFEGTNTEAFF.

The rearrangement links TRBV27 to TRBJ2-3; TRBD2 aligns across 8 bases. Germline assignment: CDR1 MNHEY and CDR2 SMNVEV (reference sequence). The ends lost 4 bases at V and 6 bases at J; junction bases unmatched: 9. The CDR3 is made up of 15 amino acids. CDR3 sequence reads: CASSWVGTRADTQYF. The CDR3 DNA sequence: TGTGCCAGCAGTTGGGTCGGGACTAGGGCGGATACGCAGTATTTT.

CDR3 coding DNA: TGTGCCAGCACTCCAATCTACGACGGGGGCAATCAGCCCCAGCATTTT. Residues: CASTPIYDGGNQPQHF. V gene TRBV5-5 combines with J gene TRBJ1-5; D gene ambiguous. Trimming took off 6 bases at V and 2 bases at J, with 18 bases between the two ends. This CDR3 has 16 residues. Germline V lookup: CDR1 SGHKS, CDR2 YYEKEE (reference sequence).

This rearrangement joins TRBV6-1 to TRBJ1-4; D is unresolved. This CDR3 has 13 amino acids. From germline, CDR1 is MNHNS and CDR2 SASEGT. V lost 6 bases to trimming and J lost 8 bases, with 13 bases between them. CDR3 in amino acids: CASRDSLREKLFF. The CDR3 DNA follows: TGTGCCAGCAGGGACTCCCTAAGGGAAAAACTGTTTTTT.

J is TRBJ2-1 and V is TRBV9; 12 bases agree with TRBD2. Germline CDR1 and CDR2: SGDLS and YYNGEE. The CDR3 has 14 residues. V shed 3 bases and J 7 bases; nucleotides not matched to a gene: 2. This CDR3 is CASSGTSGRNEQFF. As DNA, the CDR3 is TGTGCCAGCAGCGGAACTAGCGGGAGGAATGAGCAGTTCTTC.